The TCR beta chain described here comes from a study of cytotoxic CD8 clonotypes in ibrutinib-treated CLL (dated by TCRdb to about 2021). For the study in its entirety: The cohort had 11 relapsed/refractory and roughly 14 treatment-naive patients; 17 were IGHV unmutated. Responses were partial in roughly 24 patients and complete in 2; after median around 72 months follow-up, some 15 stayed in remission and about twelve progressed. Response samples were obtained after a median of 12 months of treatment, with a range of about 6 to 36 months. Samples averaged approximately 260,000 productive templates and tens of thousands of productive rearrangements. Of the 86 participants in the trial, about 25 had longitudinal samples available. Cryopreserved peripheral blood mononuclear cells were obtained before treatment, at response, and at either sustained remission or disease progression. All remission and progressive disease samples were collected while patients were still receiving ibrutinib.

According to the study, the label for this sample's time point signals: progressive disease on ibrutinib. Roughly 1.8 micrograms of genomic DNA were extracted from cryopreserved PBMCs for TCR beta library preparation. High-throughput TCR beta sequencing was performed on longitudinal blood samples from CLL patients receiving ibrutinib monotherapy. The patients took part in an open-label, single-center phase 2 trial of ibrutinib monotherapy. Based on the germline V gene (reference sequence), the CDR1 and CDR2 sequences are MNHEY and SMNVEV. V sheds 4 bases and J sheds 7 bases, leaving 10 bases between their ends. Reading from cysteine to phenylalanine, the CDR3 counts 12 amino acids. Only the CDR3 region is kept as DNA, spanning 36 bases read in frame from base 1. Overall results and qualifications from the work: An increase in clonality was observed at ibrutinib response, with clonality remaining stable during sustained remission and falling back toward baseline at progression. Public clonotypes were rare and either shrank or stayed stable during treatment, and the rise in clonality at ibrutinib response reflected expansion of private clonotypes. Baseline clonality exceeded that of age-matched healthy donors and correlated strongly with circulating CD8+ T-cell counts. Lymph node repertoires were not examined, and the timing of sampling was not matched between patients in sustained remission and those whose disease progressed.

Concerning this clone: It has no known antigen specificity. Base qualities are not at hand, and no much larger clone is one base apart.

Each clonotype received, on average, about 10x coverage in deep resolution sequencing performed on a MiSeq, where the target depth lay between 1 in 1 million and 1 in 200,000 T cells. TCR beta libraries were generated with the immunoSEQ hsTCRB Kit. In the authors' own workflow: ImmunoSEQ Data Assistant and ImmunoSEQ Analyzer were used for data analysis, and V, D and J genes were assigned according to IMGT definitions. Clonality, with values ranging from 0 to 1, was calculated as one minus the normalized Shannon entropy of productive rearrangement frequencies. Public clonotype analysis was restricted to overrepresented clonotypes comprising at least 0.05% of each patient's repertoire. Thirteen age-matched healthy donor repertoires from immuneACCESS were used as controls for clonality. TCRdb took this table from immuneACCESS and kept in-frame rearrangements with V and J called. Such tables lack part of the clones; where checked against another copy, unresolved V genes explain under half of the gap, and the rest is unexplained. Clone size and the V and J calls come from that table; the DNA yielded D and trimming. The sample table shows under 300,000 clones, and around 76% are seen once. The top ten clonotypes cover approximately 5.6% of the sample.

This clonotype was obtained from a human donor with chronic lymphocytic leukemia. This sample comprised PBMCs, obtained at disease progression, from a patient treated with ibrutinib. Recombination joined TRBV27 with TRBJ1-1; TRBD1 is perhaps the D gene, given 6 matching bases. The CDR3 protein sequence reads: CASSSSQGEAFF. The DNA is TGTGCCAGCAGTTCCTCACAGGGTGAAGCTTTCTTT.